Here is one T cell receptor (beta chain) with its context. Its antigen remains unidentified. No much larger clonotype is one base removed from it; base qualities were not supplied. Using the deep immunoSEQ assay, multiplex PCR amplified TCR CDR3 regions from genomic DNA. For each cell subset, the extracted genomic DNA was distributed evenly across all wells of several immunoSEQ 96-well plates, and each plate served as one replicate. For sorted subsets, each replicate PCR was loaded with approximately 200 ng genomic DNA, equivalent to about 33,000 T cell genomes. Purified libraries were quantified with a Qubit 3.0 fluorometer, sized on a Bioanalyzer 2100, and re-quantified with the KAPA Library Quantification kit. A separate single-read 150-cycle Illumina NextSeq 550 flow cell was used to sequence each immunoSEQ 96-well plate. In the authors' own workflow: Because the immunoSEQ output included only junctional sequences and no quality scores, the filtering could not be the same as the filtering used for full-length reads. To assign V/J genes and CDR3, sequences were annotated against IMGT germline references using PyIR, a Python wrapper for IgBLAST v1.9. Reads were filtered out if the reads had weak V/J assignments (E-value above 1e-6), no CDR3, stop codons, out-of-frame junctions, or ambiguous translated residues. A V3J clonotype was defined by an identical inferred V gene, J gene, and CDR3 amino acid sequence. The percentage overlap between two repertoires was calculated by dividing the number of shared unique clonotypes by the size of the smaller repertoire. Repertoire richness was assessed with RTK rarefaction, the Chao1 estimator, and Recon v2.1 estimates of unobserved clonotypes. OLGA was used to compute generation probabilities for all TCRbeta clonotypes that the gDNA method yielded from a few donors. TCRdb carries this immuneACCESS record with in-frame sequences only. Its versions omit some clonotypes, under half of them owing to an unresolved V gene in the studies checked, with the rest unexplained. V and J calls and clone size are those listed in that table; D and trimming were worked out from the DNA. The sample has approximately 810,000 clones on record, 80% to 95% of them singletons. Approximately 25% of the sample is in the top ten clones.

CD8 naive samples were CD45RO-negative cells positively selected for CCR7, giving a CD45RA+CCR7+ population that excluded TemRA cells. Healthy HIV-negative adults with no recently reported acute infections or vaccinations were included as donors. Every donor was a Caucasian adult residing in Nashville, Tennessee, USA. After blood collection by leukapheresis, PBMCs were isolated using Ficoll-Histopaque density gradient centrifugation and then cryopreserved in the vapor phase of liquid nitrogen. Purity and quantity of every magnetically sorted T cell population were checked by analytical flow cytometry. Each sorted fraction had its genomic DNA isolated and then quantified by UV absorbance on a Nanodrop 2000c. V and J are trimmed by 4 bases and 4 bases, and the gene matches miss 9 bases of the junction. Per the germline V gene, SQVTM is the CDR1 and ANQGSEA is the CDR2. The CDR3 numbers 14 residues from cysteine through phenylalanine. The only DNA kept is the CDR3, 42 bases in frame from the first base.

This sample stems from a study of shared clonotypes between healthy human individuals (dated by TCRdb to 2020 to 2022). Background on the whole study: The cohort included three men and a couple of women between 18 and 49 years of age. Per donor, three plates each were used for CD4 naive and CD4 memory, two for CD8 naive, and one for CD8 memory. Blood TCR repertoires of five healthy adults were deeply sequenced to estimate repertoire size and the extent of clonotype sharing between individuals. To increase sequencing depth and limit assay-specific biases, TCR repertoire library preparation and sequencing were carried out by different laboratories using diverse techniques. Each donor's leukapheresis produced roughly between roughly 0.85 and 9 billion PBMCs. Overall study results and their limits: Clonotypes shared by all four sorted-subset donors showed higher generation probabilities than non-shared clonotypes. Roughly 5% of naive CD4, approximately 3.7% of naive CD8, about 2.4% of memory CD4, and about 0.4% of memory CD8 clonotypes were shared across a few donors. Naive subsets generally had larger estimated clonotype richness than memory subsets. Sampling was restricted to blood, and TCR repertoires in tissues likely differ from the TCR repertoires found in blood. Based on pairwise subsampling, the degree of clonotype sharing among donors was expected to be affected by sequencing depth. Incomplete sequencing was indicated by rarefaction of sorted-subset datasets, despite the large sequencing depth. Because the study included a small number of donors, the genetic and exposure-history diversity represented was limited.

The chain is made from TRBV29-1 and TRBJ1-1, and TRBD1 matches 7 of the central bases. The TCR sequence derives from a man aged 30 to 45 in good health. What was sequenced was naive CD8+ T cells sorted from blood. In light of the paper, this sample's cell subset or site label describes: CD45RA+CCR7+. The DNA sequence is as follows: TGCAGCGTTGTAGGGGGCGCCGGGTTCACTGAAGCTTTCTTT. This is translated as CSVVGGAGFTEAFF.